These 14 T cell receptor beta chains were sequenced from one sample in a study of cytotoxic CD8 clonotypes in ibrutinib-treated CLL. Only in-frame clones appear in the TCRdb table, and some are missing; sequencing was by immunoSEQ multiplex PCR. The sample holds tens of thousands of clones; 69% are singletons and the top ten take roughly 26%. Sequences were derived from PBMCs, sampled before ibrutinib treatment. These receptors were obtained from a human donor with chronic lymphocytic leukemia.

This chain connects TRBV9 to TRBJ2-7; D is unclear. The germline gives CDR1 SGDLS, CDR2 YYNGEE. V was cut by 3 bases and J by 3 bases, with 13 bases left in between. This CDR3 region has 14 residues. DNA for the CDR3: TGTGCCAGCAGCGCCTTCATGGGAAGCTACGAGCAGTACTTC. Its translation is CASSAFMGSYEQYF.

This chain connects TRBV5-6 to TRBJ1-1; a possible D gene is TRBD1 (5 bases). Germline CDR1 SGHDT, CDR2 YYEEEE. V was pared by 1 base and J by 2 bases, with 12 bases between. CDR3 length equals 15 residues. Written as DNA, the CDR3 is TGTGCCAGCAGCTTGCCCCGGACATATAACACTGAAGCTTTCTTT. Protein sequence: CASSLPRTYNTEAFF.

This clone was seen a few times. The V call is TRBV11-2, the J call TRBJ1-1; perhaps TRBD1 as D (6 bases). Between the trimmed V and J ends, which lost 5 bases and 0 bases, there was a span of 13 bases. The CDR3 has 15 amino acids. Germline CDR1 reads SGHAT; CDR2 reads FQNNGV. The CDR3 loop reads CASSPSTGLNTEAFF. The DNA of the CDR3 is TGTGCCAGCAGCCCCTCGACAGGACTGAACACTGAAGCTTTCTTT.

This chain joins TRBV30 and TRBJ2-4, with D possibly matching TRBD1 (6 bases). Germline V gene data show CDR1 as GTSNPN and CDR2 as SVGIG (reference sequence). There are 15 residues in the CDR3. With 3 bases removed from V and 0 bases from J, the gap between germline ends came to 12 bases. Here the CDR3 reads CAWRKQGPAKNIQYF. The CDR3 region has the DNA TGTGCCTGGAGGAAACAGGGACCAGCCAAAAACATTCAGTACTTC.

The V call is TRBV4-1, the J call TRBJ2-1; no firm D call. The CDR3 spans 13 residues. Germline V CDR1 and CDR2: MGHRA, YSYEKL. The ends were cut back, 1 base at V and 4 bases at J, with 5 bases in the middle. The CDR3 here is CASSQVGYNEQFF. CDR3 DNA: TGCGCCAGCAGCCAAGTGGGGTACAATGAGCAGTTCTTC.

The rearrangement links TRBV9 to TRBJ1-6; the D gene is possibly TRBD1 (5 bases). CDR3 length: 14 amino acids. V lost 0 bases and J 4 bases, leaving 5 bases between the germline ends. Germline loops: CDR1 SGDLS, CDR2 YYNGEE. The CDR3, as DNA: TGTGCCAGCAGCGTAGGACAGTATAATTCACCCCTCCACTTT. Protein sequence: CASSVGQYNSPLHF.

The rearrangement joins TRBV9 to TRBJ2-7; D is perhaps TRBD1 or TRBD2 (5 bases each). The CDR3 is 14 amino acids. Trimming took off 3 bases at V and 6 bases at J, with 16 bases between the two ends. CDR1 is SGDLS and CDR2 is YYNGEE in the germline V gene. The CDR3 is CASSAPAFGGEQYF. The CDR3 bases are TGTGCCAGCAGCGCACCCGCTTTTGGGGGCGAGCAGTACTTC.

V usage is TRBV5-1 and J usage is TRBJ2-7; 7 positions match TRBD1. Germline V CDR1 and CDR2: SGHRS, YFSETQ. V lost 0 bases, J lost 5 bases, and 8 bases stayed unmatched. The length of the CDR3 is 15 residues. The CDR3 DNA sequence: TGCGCCAGCAGCTTGGGACGGACAGGTGGCGACGAGCAGTACTTC. Translation: CASSLGRTGGDEQYF.

V usage is TRBV27 and J usage is TRBJ2-1; TRBD2 aligns across 10 bases. This CDR3 is built from 15 residues. CDR1 is MNHEY and CDR2 is SMNVEV in the germline V gene (reference sequence). J lost 6 bases, V lost 6 bases, and 8 bases had no gene match. The CDR3 sequence is CASSKPSGGINEQFF. The CDR3 bases are TGTGCCAGCAGCAAACCTAGCGGGGGTATCAATGAGCAGTTCTTC.

V and J are TRBV7-2 and TRBJ2-7; no firm D call. Per germline, CDR1 SGHTA and CDR2 FQGNSA. Trimming cost V 1 base and J 7 bases, with 14 bases left between them. CDR3 length: 14 residues. The CDR3, as DNA: TGTGCCAGCAGCTTAGGTGCCATGCGTTGGGAGCAGTACTTC. It encodes CASSLGAMRWEQYF.

This clone has just a few counts. V usage is TRBV5-1 and J usage is TRBJ2-3; D tentatively reads TRBD1 or TRBD2 (6 bases each). This CDR3 region has 14 residues. V lost 4 bases and J 0 bases, leaving 9 bases between the germline ends. In germline, CDR1 is SGHRS, CDR2 YFSETQ. The CDR3 spells CASSPGASTDTQYF. The CDR3, as DNA: TGCGCCAGCAGCCCGGGGGCTAGCACAGATACGCAGTATTTT.

The chain couples TRBV12-5 to TRBJ2-2; D is ambiguous. The CDR3 covers 13 residues. V was shortened by 9 bases and J by 1 base, with 9 bases between the two germline ends. Per germline, CDR1 LGHNT and CDR2 FRNRAP. The CDR3 sequence: CASEDGNTGELFF. As DNA, the CDR3 is TGTGCTAGCGAGGACGGGAACACCGGGGAGCTGTTTTTT.

This chain joins TRBV5-5 and TRBJ1-1; a possible D gene is TRBD1 (5 bases). This CDR3 spans 13 amino acids. The V end lost 1 base, the J end lost 7 bases, and 11 bases lay between the germline ends. Germline CDR1 and CDR2: SGHKS and YYEKEE (reference sequence). The DNA for the CDR3 is TGTGCCAGCAGCTTGAACGGGGGAATTGAAGCTTTCTTT. This gives the protein CASSLNGGIEAFF. Filled out from reference TRBV5-5 and TRBJ1-1, the complete variable domain reads DAGVTQSPTHLIKTRGQQVTLRCSPISGHKSVSWYQQVLGQGPQFIFQYYEKEERGRGNFPDRFSARQFPNYSSELNVNALLLGDSALYLCASSLNGGIEAFFGQGTRLTVV.

The chain couples TRBV28 to TRBJ2-7, with 7 bases that match TRBD1. This CDR3 contains 14 residues. Germline CDR1 is MDHEN and CDR2 is SYDVKM. V lost 2 bases and J lost 0; bases outside the gene matches: 1. CDR3 protein: CASSLGDSSYEQYF. Written as DNA, the CDR3 is TGTGCCAGCAGTTTAGGGGACAGCTCCTACGAGCAGTACTTC. Full variable domain (outside the CDR3, taken from reference TRBV28 and TRBJ2-7): DVKVTQSSRYLVKRTGEKVFLECVQDMDHENMFWYRQDPGLGLRLIYFSYDVKMKEKGDIPEGYSVSREKKERFSLILESASTNQTSMYLCASSLGDSSYEQYFGPGTRLTVT.